This TCR beta chain was captured by sequencing in a study of CD8 T cells in ankylosing spondylitis. Study-wide points: Reportedly, matched ankylosing spondylitis synovial fluid was significantly enriched for disease-linked clones. For ankylosing spondylitis blood, a TCR beta motif of several highly homologous variants appeared characteristic. Previously reported in reactive arthritis synovial fluid and blood were some of the motif variants.

CDR1 is SGHRS and CDR2 is YFSETQ in the germline V gene. With 5 bases removed from V and 7 bases from J, the gap between germline ends came to 13 bases. The CDR3 covers 14 residues. The TCR beta libraries were generated through quantitative 5'-RACE incorporating molecular barcodes. TCRdb called the 5' RACE reads again in MiXCR, with one record for every CDR3 protein. Here the sample spans tens of thousands of distinct CDR3 sequences, approximately 5.3% being singletons. This clonotype was counted ten times or more. The antigen remains unidentified. Sequencing input: blood, either unsorted or a sorted T cell fraction (not recorded which). The chain recombines TRBV5-1 with TRBJ1-6; D call uncertain. The sequence was obtained from a male donor with ankylosing spondylitis or in good health (not recorded which). The CDR3 here is CASRPNFQNSPLHF. Written as DNA, the CDR3 is TGCGCCAGCAGACCTAATTTCCAGAATTCACCCCTCCACTTT.